Below are 20 T cell receptor beta chains sequenced from a single sample in a study of human thymus T cells. Here immunoSEQ multiplex PCR was the method, and the copy in TCRdb shows in-frame clones only, minus some. The table shows under 70,000 clones, with 90% to 95% occurring only once. Sequenced sample: blood. All receptors come from a boy in the first two years of life with a congenital heart defect but otherwise immunologically healthy.

The chain has TRBV2 and TRBJ2-5, with a possible D match to TRBD2 (5 bases). Trimming removed 4 bases from V and 2 bases from J, with 11 bases in between. Germline V gene sequence: CDR1 SNHLY, CDR2 FYNNEI. The CDR3 length is 14 residues. The CDR3 DNA is TGTGCCAGCAGTGGGTCTCTAGCACAAGAGACCCAGTACTTC. This encodes CASSGSLAQETQYF.

The J gene is TRBJ2-7, the V gene TRBV28; possible D gene TRBD2, 5 bases. CDR1 is MDHEN, CDR2 SYDVKM, per germline. Trimming shortened V by 1 base and J by 3 bases, and 19 bases separated the two germline ends. The length of the CDR3 is 17 residues. The CDR3 nucleotides read TGTGCCAGCAGTTTATACTTAGGCCAGAGCGACTACTACGAGCAGTACTTC. This sequence encodes CASSLYLGQSDYYEQYF.

This clone was detected only once. The chain couples TRBV5-6 to TRBJ2-1; no reliable D call. CDR1 SGHDT and CDR2 YYEEEE come from the germline V gene. The CDR3 runs 13 residues. Trimming took off 0 bases at V and 7 bases at J, with 8 bases between the two ends. The CDR3 nucleotides are TGTGCCAGCAGCTTGGCAAACGGAAATGAGCAGTTCTTC. Translated: CASSLANGNEQFF. Variable domain in full (rest from reference TRBV5-6 and TRBJ2-1): DAGVTQSPTHLIKTRGQQVTLRCSPKSGHDTVSWYQQALGQGPQFIFQYYEEEERQRGNFPDRFSGHQFPNYSSELNVNALLLGDSALYLCASSLANGNEQFFGPGTRLTVL.

The CDR3 sequence: CASSGGTSRYNEQFF. DNA of the CDR3: TGTGCCAGCAGTGGGGGGACAAGTAGATACAATGAGCAGTTCTTC. This chain connects TRBV5-8 to TRBJ2-1; D tentatively fits TRBD1 or TRBD2 (6 bases each). Trimming removed 5 bases at V and 4 bases at J, with 16 bases between. The CDR3 runs to 15 residues. The germline V gene encodes CDR1 SGHTS and CDR2 YDEGEE. The full variable domain, rest sourced from reference TRBV5-8 and TRBJ2-1, is EAGVTQSPTHLIKTRGQQATLRCSPISGHTSVYWYQQALGLGLQFLLWYDEGEERNRGNFPPRFSGRQFPNYSSELNVNALELEDSALYLCASSGGTSRYNEQFFGPGTRLTVL.

This chain joins TRBV7-9 and TRBJ2-5; D may be TRBD1 or TRBD2 (5 bases each). Germline V gives CDR1 SEHNR, CDR2 FQNEAQ (reference sequence). The CDR3 is 14 residues long. Trimming took 4 bases from V and 2 from J, leaving 11 bases between them. The CDR3 bases are TGTGCCAGCAGCTCAGAGGGACCGCAAGAGACCCAGTACTTC. The encoded protein is CASSSEGPQETQYF. Full variable domain (missing parts from reference TRBV7-9 and TRBJ2-5): DTGVSQNPRHKITKRGQNVTFRCDPISEHNRLYWYRQTLGQGPEFLTYFQNEAQLEKSRLLSDRFSAERPKGSFSTLEIQRTEQGDSAMYLCASSSEGPQETQYFGPGTRLLVL.

This chain uses TRBV7-9 with TRBJ1-5, with 11 bases that match TRBD1. The germline V gene encodes CDR1 SEHNR and CDR2 FQNEAQ (reference sequence). CDR3 length equals 12 residues. After removal of 5 bases from V and 13 bases from J, the junction contained 4 bases not matched to a gene. The CDR3 DNA is TGTGCCAGCAGCCCCGGGACAGGGGGGCAGCATTTT. It encodes CASSPGTGGQHF. Full variable domain (outside the CDR3, taken from reference TRBV7-9 and TRBJ1-5): DTGVSQNPRHKITKRGQNVTFRCDPISEHNRLYWYRQTLGQGPEFLTYFQNEAQLEKSRLLSDRFSAERPKGSFSTLEIQRTEQGDSAMYLCASSPGTGGQHFGDGTRLSIL.

The CDR3 DNA reads TGTGCCAGCAGCTTGTGGGGGTCCTACGAGCAGTACTTC. Its protein is CASSLWGSYEQYF. This sequence joins TRBV13 and TRBJ2-7; the D gene could be TRBD1 or TRBD2 (5 bases each). Per germline, CDR1 PRHDT and CDR2 FYEKMQ (reference sequence). This CDR3 contains 13 residues. The V end was cut by 3 bases, the J end by 1 base, with 7 bases between.

The chain links TRBV7-2 to TRBJ1-4; D is uncertain. This CDR3 region has 12 residues. Per germline, CDR1 SGHTA and CDR2 FQGNSA. V lost 5 bases and J 7 bases, leaving 8 bases between the germline ends. DNA for the CDR3: TGTGCCAGCAGCCTGATGGGTGAAAAACTGTTTTTT. Its translation: CASSLMGEKLFF.

The chain employs TRBV2 and TRBJ2-1; D perhaps matches TRBD2 (6 bases). V lost 6 bases and J lost 2, with 8 bases in between. There are 13 residues in the CDR3. CDR1 and CDR2 (germline): SNHLY, FYNNEI. CDR3 sequence (DNA): TGTGCCAGCAGGCGGGGAGCCTACAATGAGCAGTTCTTC. As protein: CASRRGAYNEQFF.

The J gene is TRBJ1-6, the V gene TRBV9, with D hard to call. This CDR3 spans 14 amino acids. Trimming took 4 bases from V and 8 from J, leaving 13 bases between them. Germline CDR1 is SGDLS and CDR2 is YYNGEE. The chain's CDR3 is CASSPLERDSPLHF. In nucleotides, the CDR3 is TGTGCCAGCAGCCCTTTAGAGCGGGATTCACCCCTCCACTTT. Full variable domain (remainder filled in from reference TRBV9 and TRBJ1-6): DSGVTQTPKHLITATGQRVTLRCSPRSGDLSVYWYQQSLDQGLQFLIQYYNGEERAKGNILERFSAQQFPDLHSELNLSSLELGDSALYFCASSPLERDSPLHFGNGTRLTVT.

The chain has TRBV4-1 and TRBJ2-1; TRBD2 aligns across 11 bases. This CDR3 contains 19 residues. V lost 1 base and J lost 3; bases outside the gene matches: 11. Germline V gene data show CDR1 as MGHRA and CDR2 as YSYEKL. CDR3 in amino acids: CASSQGGLAGGPGYNEQFF. CDR3 bases: TGCGCCAGCAGCCAAGGAGGGCTAGCGGGGGGACCAGGCTACAATGAGCAGTTCTTC.

This chain connects TRBV7-2 to TRBJ2-5, with no clear D. Trimming removed 5 bases at V and 2 bases at J, with 15 bases between. CDR1 is SGHTA and CDR2 is FQGNSA in the germline V gene. The CDR3 has 15 residues. CDR3 DNA sequence: TGTGCCAGCAGCCGCCAGCAATCGGTACAAGAGACCCAGTACTTC. The encoded protein is CASSRQQSVQETQYF.

The V and J genes are TRBV7-9 and TRBJ2-3, with 8 bases that match TRBD1. Trimming removed 7 bases from V and 0 bases from J; junction bases left unmatched: 3. The CDR3 is made up of 14 amino acids. Germline loops: CDR1 SEHNR, CDR2 FQNEAQ (reference sequence). CDR3 DNA sequence: TGTGCCAGCACCGGGACAGGAAGCACAGATACGCAGTATTTT. This sequence encodes CASTGTGSTDTQYF.

The chain couples TRBV4-1 to TRBJ2-7; TRBD1 might be the D (5 bases). The CDR3 is 14 residues long. CDR1 is MGHRA, CDR2 YSYEKL, per germline. Trimming removed 2 bases at V and 1 base at J, with 9 bases between. CDR3 region: CASSQTTGSYEQYF. CDR3 in DNA: TGCGCCAGCAGCCAAACTACAGGATCCTACGAGCAGTACTTC.

This chain connects TRBV19 to TRBJ1-2, with 7 bases that match TRBD1. CDR1 is LNHDA and CDR2 is SQIVND in the germline V gene (reference sequence). The CDR3 is made up of 13 amino acids. With 9 bases clipped from V and 8 bases from J, the junction kept 12 bases outside the gene matches. CDR3 residues: CASSRTGEEGYTF. For the CDR3, the DNA is TGTGCCAGCAGCCGGACAGGAGAGGAGGGCTACACCTTC.

The V call is TRBV6-5, the J call TRBJ2-7; 10 bases fit TRBD2. The CDR3 spans 15 residues. J lost 1 base, V lost 2 bases, and 2 bases had no gene match. Germline CDR1 is MNHEY and CDR2 is SVGAGI. For the CDR3, the DNA is TGTGCCAGCAGTTACCGGACTAGCGGTTCCTACGAGCAGTACTTC. Its protein is CASSYRTSGSYEQYF.

V is TRBV19 and J is TRBJ2-4; tentatively, D is TRBD1 (5 bases). Trimming removed 5 bases at V and 1 base at J, with 12 bases between. The CDR3 runs 15 residues. The germline V gene has CDR1 LNHDA and CDR2 SQIVND (reference sequence). The CDR3 here is CASSPLRGAKNIQYF. CDR3 sequence (DNA): TGTGCCAGTAGTCCACTAAGGGGTGCCAAAAACATTCAGTACTTC.

CDR3 nucleotides: TGTGCCAGCAGCTTAACGACTAACTACGAGCAGTACTTC. Its protein is CASSLTTNYEQYF. The chain recombines TRBV7-2 with TRBJ2-7; maybe TRBD2 (5 bases). V lost 2 bases, J lost 3 bases, and 8 bases lay in between. CDR1 is SGHTA, CDR2 FQGNSA, per germline. The CDR3 runs 13 residues.

The rearrangement uses TRBV6-4 and TRBJ1-2, with D maybe TRBD1 (5 bases). The length of the CDR3 is 13 residues. The V gene's germline CDR1 is MRHNA and CDR2 SNTAGT. Trimming took 4 bases from V and 3 from J, leaving 9 bases between them. CDR3 sequence (DNA): TGTGCCAGCAGTGGCGGGACTGACTATGGCTACACCTTC. It codes for CASSGGTDYGYTF.

The rearrangement joins TRBV9 to TRBJ1-2, with TRBD1 matching 7 bases. Germline CDR1 SGDLS, CDR2 YYNGEE. This CDR3 has 12 amino acids. J gave up 7 bases and V 3 bases, and 3 bases lay outside the gene matches. The CDR3 loop is CASSAQGFGYTF. CDR3 DNA: TGTGCCAGCAGCGCACAGGGGTTTGGCTACACCTTC.